This T cell receptor (beta chain) appears in the sequencing data of a study of cytomegalovirus exposure and HLA in healthy donors. The CDR3 runs to 16 residues. The V and J ends lost 0 bases and 8 bases, in that order; junction bases with no gene match: 7. Germline lookup yields CDR1 SGDLS and CDR2 YYNGEE. 60 Vbeta and 13 Jbeta primers were used in PCR. Measured with immunoSEQ multiplex PCR; TCRdb has only the in-frame clones, and not every one. The table for this sample gives under 200,000 clones. Study-level results: According to a later analysis, donors in an Asian-associated ancestry cluster reportedly had fewer N-insertions than the roughly 660-donor mean.

Comment on this clone: No antigen is known for it.

Specimen: PBMCs. The receptor was isolated from a woman aged 18 to 35 in good health and CMV-seropositive. The chain recombines TRBV9 with TRBJ2-1; the match to TRBD2 covers 11 bases. The chain's CDR3 is CASSVGIAGGQYEQFF. Here the CDR3 DNA reads TGTGCCAGCAGCGTAGGTATAGCGGGGGGGCAGTATGAGCAGTTCTTC.